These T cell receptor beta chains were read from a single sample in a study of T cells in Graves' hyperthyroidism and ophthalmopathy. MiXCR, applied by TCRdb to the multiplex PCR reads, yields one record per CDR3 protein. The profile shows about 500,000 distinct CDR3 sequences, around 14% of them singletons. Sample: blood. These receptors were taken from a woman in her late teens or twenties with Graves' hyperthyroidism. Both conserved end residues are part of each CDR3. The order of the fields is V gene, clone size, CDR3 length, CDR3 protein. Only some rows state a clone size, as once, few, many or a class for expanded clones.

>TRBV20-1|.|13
CSAGDPVVNEQFF
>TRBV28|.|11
CASRSWSEAFF
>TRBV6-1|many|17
CASSGMDRYRNNYGYTF
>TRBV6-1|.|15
CASSGSGNLNQPQHF
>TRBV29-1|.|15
CSVLNPDREGYGYTF
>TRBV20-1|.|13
CSAVPDPYNEQFF
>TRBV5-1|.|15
CASSLEGGRYNEQFF
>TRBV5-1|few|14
CASRRTGGIYEQYF
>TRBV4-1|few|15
CASSQDLSGTYEQYF
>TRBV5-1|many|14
CASSSQDRNTEAFF
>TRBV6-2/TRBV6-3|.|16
CTSSAGLSGMNYEQYF
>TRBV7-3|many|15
CASSFTATTTDTQYF
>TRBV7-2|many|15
CASSLGGLGYNEQFF
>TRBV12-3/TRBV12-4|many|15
CASSVTTTGEAEAFF
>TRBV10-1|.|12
CASSEYSYEQYF
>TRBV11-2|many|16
CASRRPGQGIGNTIYF
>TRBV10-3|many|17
CAISPRLPRESDYGYTF
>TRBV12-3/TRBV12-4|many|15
CASSPTSGRVYEQYF
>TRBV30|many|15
CAWSVRGGLYEKLFF
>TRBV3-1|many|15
CASSPGTDSNQPQHF
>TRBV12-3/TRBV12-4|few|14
CASSQTGTRDTQYF
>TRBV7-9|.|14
CASSNYGTEGGYTF
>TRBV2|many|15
CASKRQTSSYNEQFF
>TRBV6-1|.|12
CALGGENTEAFF
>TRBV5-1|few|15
CASSRGTGEMDGYTF
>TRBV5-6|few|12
CASSYGADGYTF